This T cell receptor (beta chain) is drawn from a study of blood T cell repertoires in COVID-19. For the study at large: Material from acute and convalescent COVID-19 was sourced from the United States, Italy and Spain. T cells, B-cell-depleted T cells, or PBMCs supplied cDNA or gDNA.

Germline CDR1 reads SNHLY; CDR2 reads FYNNEI. V lost 6 bases and J lost 14; bases outside the gene matches: 9. There are 11 residues in the CDR3. In the study's own analysis: Estimates of nucleated cell counts were drawn from the amplification of reference gene primers. Profiling relied on immunoSEQ multiplex PCR, and the TCRdb table lists in-frame clones only, not all of them. That table supplies the V and J calls and clone size; D and trimming were determined from the DNA. This sample has 120,000 to 150,000 clones; 70% to 90% occur once, and the top ten carry roughly 2.9%. This clone was counted between two and nine times.

The origin of this receptor is a woman in her forties with active or convalescent COVID-19. The gene calls are TRBV2 and TRBJ1-2, with 7 bases fitting TRBD1. The sample consisted of peripheral blood. CDR3 DNA sequence: TGTGCCAGCAGCGAGGACAGGCCTGGGACCTTC. Amino acids: CASSEDRPGTF.